The rows below give T cell receptor beta chains drawn from one sample of a study of cytomegalovirus exposure and HLA in healthy donors. Clones were read by immunoSEQ multiplex PCR, and TCRdb kept only the in-frame ones, dropping some. The sample lists 200,000 to 250,000 clones, about 80% seen once, with roughly 10% in the top ten. Sequencing was performed on PBMCs. Receptors were obtained from a woman in her forties or fifties in good health and CMV-seropositive. Each CDR3 is given with its conserved first and last residue. The order of the fields is D gene, V gene, clone size, J gene, CDR3 DNA, CDR3 protein. The D gene is left open where the match is weak. Not every row has a clone size; where given, it reads once, few, many or a size class.

D gene: NA
V gene: TRBV7-2
clone size: once
J gene: TRBJ1-4
CDR3 DNA: TGTGCCAGCAGCTTAGGGGCAGGGCCAACTAATGAAAAACTGTTTTTT
CDR3 protein: CASSLGAGPTNEKLFF

D gene: NA
V gene: TRBV28
clone size: NA
J gene: TRBJ1-2
CDR3 DNA: TGTGCCAGCAGTCTAGCCTCCGGGACTAGGGATGGCTACACCTTC
CDR3 protein: CASSLASGTRDGYTF

D gene: NA
V gene: TRBV25-1
clone size: NA
J gene: TRBJ1-2
CDR3 DNA: TGTGCCAGCAGTGACCCTCCCCCTAACTATGGCTACACCTTC
CDR3 protein: CASSDPPPNYGYTF

D gene: TRBD1
V gene: TRBV11-2
clone size: few
J gene: TRBJ1-6
CDR3 DNA: TGTGCCAGCAGCTCCCGGACAGGGGGTTCACCCCTCCACTTT
CDR3 protein: CASSSRTGGSPLHF

D gene: TRBD1
V gene: TRBV5-1
clone size: NA
J gene: TRBJ1-6
CDR3 DNA: TGCGCCAGCAGCTTGCTCGATTGGACAGGGCGCGCTGATTATTCACCCCTCCACTTT
CDR3 protein: CASSLLDWTGRADYSPLHF

D gene: NA
V gene: TRBV19
clone size: NA
J gene: TRBJ2-3
CDR3 DNA: TGTGCCAGTAGTATCCCTAGCGCCGGGCGGGGAGATACGCAGTATTTT
CDR3 protein: CASSIPSAGRGDTQYF

D gene: NA
V gene: TRBV28
clone size: NA
J gene: TRBJ2-5
CDR3 DNA: TGTGCCAGCAGTTTCCCCCAGGACAGTCAGCCCTATAAGGAGACCCAGTACTTC
CDR3 protein: CASSFPQDSQPYKETQYF

D gene: NA
V gene: TRBV5-4
clone size: NA
J gene: TRBJ2-7
CDR3 DNA: TGTGCCAGCAGCTCCGGACACAGTCACTACGAGCAGTACTTC
CDR3 protein: CASSSGHSHYEQYF

D gene: NA
V gene: TRBV4-1
clone size: NA
J gene: TRBJ2-1
CDR3 DNA: TGCGCCAGCAGCCCGCAGGTGACAGGTGGCTACAATGAGCAGTTCTTC
CDR3 protein: CASSPQVTGGYNEQFF

D gene: TRBD1
V gene: TRBV9
clone size: NA
J gene: TRBJ1-5
CDR3 DNA: TGTGCCAGCAGCGTCGGGACAGCTCCTAATCAGCCCCAGCATTTT
CDR3 protein: CASSVGTAPNQPQHF

D gene: TRBD2
V gene: TRBV5-1
clone size: NA
J gene: TRBJ2-1
CDR3 DNA: TGCGCCAGCAGCCGCGGGGGGAGCTCCTACAATGAGCAGTTCTTC
CDR3 protein: CASSRGGSSYNEQFF

D gene: NA
V gene: TRBV10-3
clone size: NA
J gene: TRBJ1-1
CDR3 DNA: TGTGCCATCAGCAGGGACACTGAAGCTTTCTTT
CDR3 protein: CAISRDTEAFF

D gene: TRBD1
V gene: TRBV13
clone size: NA
J gene: TRBJ1-3
CDR3 DNA: TGTGCCAGCAGTCCTGACAGGGGGAACAACACCATATATTTT
CDR3 protein: CASSPDRGNNTIYF

D gene: TRBD1
V gene: TRBV4-1
clone size: NA
J gene: TRBJ2-7
CDR3 DNA: TGCGCCAGCAGCCAAGGCCGTGCGAGGGGGCGAATTGGGTACGAGCAGTACTTC
CDR3 protein: CASSQGRARGRIGYEQYF

D gene: TRBD1
V gene: TRBV7-6
clone size: NA
J gene: TRBJ2-1
CDR3 DNA: TGTGCCAGCAGCCCGACGACAGGGAGCTCCTACAATGAGCAGTTCTTC
CDR3 protein: CASSPTTGSSYNEQFF

D gene: TRBD2
V gene: TRBV15
clone size: NA
J gene: TRBJ2-7
CDR3 DNA: TGTGCCACCAGCAGAGATTTTACCAGCGGGAGCTCCTACGAGCAGTACTTC
CDR3 protein: CATSRDFTSGSSYEQYF

D gene: TRBD1
V gene: TRBV30
clone size: NA
J gene: TRBJ2-1
CDR3 DNA: TGTGCCTGGAGGCCCCCGGGACAGGGATACAATGAGCAGTTCTTC
CDR3 protein: CAWRPPGQGYNEQFF

D gene: NA
V gene: TRBV27
clone size: NA
J gene: TRBJ1-5
CDR3 DNA: TGTGCCAGCTCCCTTAACCCCCGGGGGGGCTGGCAGCCCCAGCATTTT
CDR3 protein: CASSLNPRGGWQPQHF

D gene: TRBD2
V gene: TRBV7-6
clone size: NA
J gene: TRBJ2-3
CDR3 DNA: TGTGCCAGCAGCTTAGGGACTAGCCCTCTCATGGATACGCAGTATTTT
CDR3 protein: CASSLGTSPLMDTQYF

D gene: NA
V gene: TRBV5-6
clone size: NA
J gene: TRBJ1-5
CDR3 DNA: TGTGCCAGCAGCTTGGCCGGGGCGGGACATCAGCCCCAGCATTTT
CDR3 protein: CASSLAGAGHQPQHF

D gene: TRBD1
V gene: TRBV5-4
clone size: NA
J gene: TRBJ1-3
CDR3 DNA: TGTGCCAGCAGCCGGGACAGGGGTAATGGAAACACCATATATTTT
CDR3 protein: CASSRDRGNGNTIYF

D gene: NA
V gene: TRBV25-1
clone size: NA
J gene: TRBJ1-5
CDR3 DNA: TGTGCCAGCAGTGAACCTAATCAGCCCCAGCATTTT
CDR3 protein: CASSEPNQPQHF

D gene: TRBD2
V gene: TRBV9
clone size: NA
J gene: TRBJ2-1
CDR3 DNA: TGTGCCAGCAGCGCCCTAGCGGGGGGCCCCTACAATGAGCAGTTCTTC
CDR3 protein: CASSALAGGPYNEQFF

D gene: TRBD1
V gene: TRBV7-2
clone size: NA
J gene: TRBJ1-1
CDR3 DNA: TGTGCCAGCAGCTTACAGGGGGGCACTGAAGCTTTCTTT
CDR3 protein: CASSLQGGTEAFF

D gene: NA
V gene: TRBV28
clone size: NA
J gene: TRBJ2-7
CDR3 DNA: TGTGCCAGCAGGGAGGGGTGGAACGAGCAGTACTTC
CDR3 protein: CASREGWNEQYF

D gene: NA
V gene: TRBV7-9
clone size: NA
J gene: TRBJ1-2
CDR3 DNA: TGTGCCAGCAGCCCCAGCGTACAGGGAGAAAGCTATGGCTACACCTTC
CDR3 protein: CASSPSVQGESYGYTF

D gene: TRBD1
V gene: TRBV2
clone size: once
J gene: TRBJ2-2
CDR3 DNA: TGTGCCAGCTGGACAGGGAACACCGGGGAGCTGTTTTTT
CDR3 protein: CASWTGNTGELFF

D gene: NA
V gene: TRBV6-1
clone size: NA
J gene: TRBJ1-1
CDR3 DNA: TGTGCCAGCAGTGAATGGGCAGGCCGGAACACTGAAGCTTTCTTT
CDR3 protein: CASSEWAGRNTEAFF

D gene: NA
V gene: TRBV28
clone size: NA
J gene: TRBJ1-1
CDR3 DNA: TGTGCCAGCATCCCAAGGGGGAGGGGCCTGAACACTGAAGCTTTCTTT
CDR3 protein: CASIPRGRGLNTEAFF

D gene: TRBD1
V gene: TRBV4-3
clone size: NA
J gene: TRBJ2-1
CDR3 DNA: TGCGCCAGCAGCCAAGTAACCGGGACAGGGATTTACAATGAGCAGTTCTTC
CDR3 protein: CASSQVTGTGIYNEQFF

D gene: NA
V gene: TRBV9
clone size: NA
J gene: TRBJ2-2
CDR3 DNA: TGTGCCAGCAGCACCCAGAGGGCCGGGGAGCTGTTTTTT
CDR3 protein: CASSTQRAGELFF

D gene: NA
V gene: TRBV28
clone size: NA
J gene: TRBJ1-6
CDR3 DNA: TGTGCCAGCAGTTTTTCGAATTCACCCCTCCACTTT
CDR3 protein: CASSFSNSPLHF

D gene: TRBD2
V gene: TRBV6-5
clone size: NA
J gene: TRBJ2-2
CDR3 DNA: TGTGCCAGCAGTACGACTAGCGGGGGAACCGGGGAGCTGTTTTTT
CDR3 protein: CASSTTSGGTGELFF

D gene: NA
V gene: TRBV29-1
clone size: NA
J gene: TRBJ2-5
CDR3 DNA: TGCAGCGTTGCCGGGACACGGATTGGAGAGACCCAGTACTTC
CDR3 protein: CSVAGTRIGETQYF

D gene: NA
V gene: TRBV5-1
clone size: NA
J gene: TRBJ2-1
CDR3 DNA: TGCGCCAGCAGCTTGGGGGGCGGGGCATCCTACAATGAGCAGTTCTTC
CDR3 protein: CASSLGGGASYNEQFF

D gene: TRBD1
V gene: TRBV7-2
clone size: NA
J gene: TRBJ1-2
CDR3 DNA: TGTGCCAGCAGCTTTCTACAGGGGACCTATGGCTACACCTTC
CDR3 protein: CASSFLQGTYGYTF

D gene: TRBD1
V gene: TRBV6-5
clone size: NA
J gene: TRBJ1-1
CDR3 DNA: TGTGCCAGCAGTAAATACAGGGGGCACACTGAAGCTTTCTTT
CDR3 protein: CASSKYRGHTEAFF

D gene: TRBD2
V gene: TRBV18
clone size: NA
J gene: TRBJ2-1
CDR3 DNA: TGTGCCAGCTCAGCGACGGGGGGGCCCTACAATGAGCAGTTCTTC
CDR3 protein: CASSATGGPYNEQFF

D gene: TRBD1
V gene: TRBV9
clone size: once
J gene: TRBJ1-4
CDR3 DNA: TGTGCCAGCAGCGGGCGGGACAGCCCCAATGAAAAACTGTTTTTT
CDR3 protein: CASSGRDSPNEKLFF

D gene: NA
V gene: TRBV7-2
clone size: NA
J gene: TRBJ2-5
CDR3 DNA: TGTGCCAGCGGCCTTAGGCCAGGGCACCAAGAGACCCAGTACTTC
CDR3 protein: CASGLRPGHQETQYF

D gene: NA
V gene: TRBV2
clone size: few
J gene: TRBJ1-5
CDR3 DNA: TGTGCCAGCAGTGGGGGGGATAATCAGCCCCAGCATTTT
CDR3 protein: CASSGGDNQPQHF

D gene: NA
V gene: TRBV30
clone size: NA
J gene: TRBJ1-5
CDR3 DNA: TGTGCCTGGAGCGCAGATAGCAATCAGCCCCAGCATTTT
CDR3 protein: CAWSADSNQPQHF

D gene: NA
V gene: TRBV7-2
clone size: NA
J gene: TRBJ1-2
CDR3 DNA: TGTGCCAGCAGCTTAGGAGCGATTGGTGGATATGGCTACACCTTC
CDR3 protein: CASSLGAIGGYGYTF

D gene: TRBD1
V gene: TRBV29-1
clone size: NA
J gene: TRBJ2-2
CDR3 DNA: TGCAGCGTTGATACAGGGGGGAGGGAGCTGTTTTTT
CDR3 protein: CSVDTGGRELFF

D gene: TRBD1
V gene: TRBV18
clone size: NA
J gene: TRBJ2-2
CDR3 DNA: TGTGCCAGCTCACCGGGACAGGGGAACACCGGGGAGCTGTTTTTT
CDR3 protein: CASSPGQGNTGELFF

D gene: TRBD1
V gene: TRBV6-1
clone size: NA
J gene: TRBJ1-2
CDR3 DNA: TGTGCCAGCAGTGTGGGGACAGGCCTCATAAACTATGGCTACACCTTC
CDR3 protein: CASSVGTGLINYGYTF

D gene: TRBD1
V gene: TRBV9
clone size: NA
J gene: TRBJ2-7
CDR3 DNA: TGTGCCAGCAGCCAAAAGGGGACAGGGACTTCCTACGAGCAGTACTTC
CDR3 protein: CASSQKGTGTSYEQYF

D gene: NA
V gene: TRBV20-1
clone size: NA
J gene: TRBJ2-7
CDR3 DNA: TGCAGTGCGTCCAGGGATTACGAGCAGTACTTC
CDR3 protein: CSASRDYEQYF

D gene: NA
V gene: TRBV30
clone size: NA
J gene: TRBJ2-6
CDR3 DNA: TGTGCCTGGAGCCAAAACAGCCGCTCTGGGGCCAACGTCCTGACTTTC
CDR3 protein: CAWSQNSRSGANVLTF

D gene: TRBD1
V gene: TRBV27
clone size: NA
J gene: TRBJ2-1
CDR3 DNA: TGTGCCAGCAAGTCAGGGGGCATCTACAATGAGCAGTTCTTC
CDR3 protein: CASKSGGIYNEQFF

D gene: TRBD1
V gene: TRBV7-9
clone size: NA
J gene: TRBJ2-3
CDR3 DNA: TGTGCCAGCAGCCCCTGGACAGGGGATCCAGATACGCAGTATTTT
CDR3 protein: CASSPWTGDPDTQYF

D gene: NA
V gene: TRBV10-3
clone size: NA
J gene: TRBJ2-3
CDR3 DNA: TGTGCCATCAGTGAGTCGCTCTCTTACAAGACAGATACGCAGTATTTT
CDR3 protein: CAISESLSYKTDTQYF

D gene: TRBD1
V gene: TRBV5-1
clone size: few
J gene: TRBJ1-1
CDR3 DNA: TGCGCCAGCAGGCCGACAGGGGACACTGAAGCTTTCTTT
CDR3 protein: CASRPTGDTEAFF

D gene: TRBD1
V gene: TRBV6-5
clone size: NA
J gene: TRBJ1-1
CDR3 DNA: TGTGCCAGCATCAGGGGACAGGGCCGGAAAGCTTTCTTT
CDR3 protein: CASIRGQGRKAFF

D gene: NA
V gene: TRBV30
clone size: NA
J gene: TRBJ1-6
CDR3 DNA: TGTGCCTGGAGTCTAACAGGGATCAGCTCACCCCTCCACTTT
CDR3 protein: CAWSLTGISSPLHF

D gene: NA
V gene: TRBV25-1
clone size: NA
J gene: TRBJ2-7
CDR3 DNA: TGTGCCAGCACGGGGTACTACGAGCAGTACTTC
CDR3 protein: CASTGYYEQYF

D gene: NA
V gene: TRBV5-1
clone size: NA
J gene: TRBJ2-7
CDR3 DNA: TGCGCCAGCAGCTTGCGTACAGGGGGGGACGAGCAGTACTTC
CDR3 protein: CASSLRTGGDEQYF

D gene: NA
V gene: TRBV18
clone size: NA
J gene: TRBJ2-5
CDR3 DNA: TGTGCCAGCTCAGCCGGACAACGGGAGACCCAGTACTTC
CDR3 protein: CASSAGQRETQYF

D gene: TRBD1
V gene: TRBV14
clone size: NA
J gene: TRBJ1-2
CDR3 DNA: TGTGCCAGCAGCCAAGATGACAGGGCCTATGGCTACACCTTC
CDR3 protein: CASSQDDRAYGYTF

D gene: TRBD1
V gene: TRBV28
clone size: NA
J gene: TRBJ1-2
CDR3 DNA: TGTGCCAGCAGGCCCCGACAGGGAAAGAACACTAACTATGGCTACACCTTC
CDR3 protein: CASRPRQGKNTNYGYTF